Each of the 19 T cell receptor beta chains below was sequenced from the same sample in a study of technical replicates of blood from several donors. TCRdb's copy holds only in-frame clones and misses some; the assay was immunoSEQ multiplex PCR. The sample carries about 68,000 clones, 95% to 97% recorded once. The sample comprised T cells isolated from PBMCs. These receptor sequences come from a human donor in good health.

The chain combines TRBV9 with TRBJ1-2; 9 nucleotides agree with TRBD1. With V trimmed by 1 base and J by 8 bases, 9 bases remained unmatched. The CDR3 is made up of 15 amino acids. Germline assignment: CDR1 SGDLS and CDR2 YYNGEE. CDR3 coding DNA: TGTGCCAGCAGCGTATCTACAGGGGGCGCTGGGGGCTACACCTTC. Its translation: CASSVSTGGAGGYTF.

DNA for the CDR3: TGCGCCAGCAGCTGGACAGAGGCCTACGAGCAGTACTTC. This codes for CASSWTEAYEQYF. This chain joins TRBV5-1 and TRBJ2-7; a weak D match, TRBD1 (6 bases). CDR1 and CDR2 from the germline V gene are SGHRS and YFSETQ. The V end lost 3 bases, the J end lost 2 bases, and 9 bases lay between the germline ends. The CDR3 is 13 residues long.

The rearrangement uses TRBV28 and TRBJ2-5; D is undetermined. This CDR3 comprises 14 residues. In germline, CDR1 is MDHEN, CDR2 SYDVKM. Trimming pared 0 bases from V and 1 base from J, leaving 6 bases between. CDR3 loop: CASSLWASQETQYF. The CDR3 DNA follows: TGTGCCAGCAGTTTATGGGCAAGCCAAGAGACCCAGTACTTC. The variable domain in full, completed from reference TRBV28 and TRBJ2-5, reads DVKVTQSSRYLVKRTGEKVFLECVQDMDHENMFWYRQDPGLGLRLIYFSYDVKMKEKGDIPEGYSVSREKKERFSLILESASTNQTSMYLCASSLWASQETQYFGPGTRLLVL.

The sample holds one count of this clone. The chain uses TRBV23-1 and TRBJ2-7; 7 nucleotides line up with TRBD1. TRBV23-1 is recorded as an ORF, its role being uncertain. With V trimmed by 6 bases and J by 4 bases, 9 bases remained unmatched. CDR3 length equals 14 residues. The CDR3 loop is CASRTGPSFYEQYF. The CDR3 nucleotides are TGCGCCAGCAGGACAGGGCCTTCATTTTACGAGCAGTACTTC.

The rearrangement uses TRBV7-2 and TRBJ1-5; 8 bases map to TRBD1. The CDR3 spans 13 residues. Germline values: CDR1 SGHTA, CDR2 FQGNSA. With 5 bases clipped from V and 11 bases from J, the junction kept 8 bases outside the gene matches. The CDR3 spells CASSTARDRSQHF. CDR3 in DNA: TGTGCCAGCAGCACCGCCCGGGACAGGTCCCAGCATTTT.

The genes are TRBV29-1 and TRBJ1-2, with 9 bases lining up with TRBD1. The ends lost 3 bases at V and 6 bases at J; junction bases unmatched: 8. The germline CDR1 and CDR2 sequences are SQVTM and ANQGSEA. The CDR3 covers 14 residues. The CDR3 loop reads CSVDSTGQGNGYTF. CDR3 in DNA: TGCAGCGTTGATAGTACGGGACAGGGCAATGGCTACACCTTC.

This sequence joins TRBV5-1 and TRBJ1-2, with D perhaps matching TRBD1 (5 bases). Per the germline V gene, CDR1 is SGHRS and CDR2 is YFSETQ. Trimming took off 0 bases at V and 10 bases at J, with 16 bases between the two ends. The CDR3 contains 14 residues. The CDR3: CASSLVQGGNDYTF. The CDR3, as DNA: TGCGCCAGCAGCTTGGTTCAGGGAGGGAATGACTACACCTTC.

V gene TRBV2 combines with J gene TRBJ1-4; TRBD1 might be the D (5 bases). Trimming removed 3 bases from V and 8 bases from J, with 16 bases in between. The CDR3 consists of 15 residues. Germline loops: CDR1 SNHLY, CDR2 FYNNEI. CDR3 sequence: CASSEVIGVREKLFF. The CDR3 coding sequence is TGTGCCAGCAGTGAGGTTATAGGGGTTAGGGAAAAACTGTTTTTT.

This clone was detected only once. This chain links TRBV5-4 with TRBJ2-3; 7 bases agree with TRBD1. Germline values: CDR1 SGHNT, CDR2 YYREEE (reference sequence). V trimming: 5 bases; J trimming: 0 bases; junction bases outside the gene matches: 3. This CDR3 is 14 amino acids long. The CDR3 DNA sequence: TGTGCCAGCAGGGGACAGCTTAGCACAGATACGCAGTATTTT. Amino acids: CASRGQLSTDTQYF.

The V and J genes are TRBV7-9 and TRBJ2-5; D is possibly TRBD1 (5 bases). CDR1 is SEHNR and CDR2 is FQNEAQ in the germline V gene (reference sequence). The CDR3 is 15 amino acids. V was shortened by 0 bases and J by 0 bases, with 8 bases between the two germline ends. CDR3 loop: CASSLALGDQETQYF. In nucleotides, the CDR3 is TGTGCCAGCAGCTTAGCGCTAGGGGACCAAGAGACCCAGTACTTC.

The chain links TRBV10-1 to TRBJ1-1; D is undetermined. This CDR3 is built from 15 residues. Trimming cost V 3 bases and J 0 bases, with 11 bases left between them. Looked up from germline, CDR1 is WNHNN and CDR2 is SYGVQD (reference sequence). CDR3 residues: CASSEFVSLNTEAFF. The CDR3 DNA reads as TGCGCCAGCAGTGAATTTGTCAGTTTGAACACTGAAGCTTTCTTT.

J is TRBJ2-7 and V is TRBV15; 9 nucleotides line up with TRBD2. This CDR3 region has 16 residues. Trimming cost V 0 bases and J 5 bases; bases outside gene matches: 8. Germline-derived CDR1 and CDR2 are LNHNV and YYDKDF (reference sequence). CDR3 coding DNA: TGTGCCACCAGCAGAGAAGCGGGAGGCCTTCGGGACGAGCAGTACTTC. Protein: CATSREAGGLRDEQYF.

V gene TRBV10-1 combines with J gene TRBJ2-1; 10 nucleotides line up with TRBD2. This CDR3 has 15 residues. Germline loops: CDR1 WNHNN, CDR2 SYGVQD (reference sequence). Unmatched junction bases numbered 11, after V lost 5 bases and J lost 10 bases. CDR3 sequence reads: CASSKGTSVSGEQFF. The CDR3 DNA reads as TGCGCCAGCAGTAAAGGGACTAGCGTGTCTGGCGAGCAGTTCTTC.

The chain employs TRBV5-5 and TRBJ2-7; possibly TRBD2 for D (5 bases). This CDR3 has 14 amino acids. The germline CDR1 and CDR2 sequences are SGHKS and YYEKEE (reference sequence). V was shortened by 7 bases and J by 1 base, with 15 bases between the two germline ends. CDR3 in amino acids: CASRDPSMSYEQYF. The CDR3 nucleotides read TGTGCCAGCCGCGACCCTAGCATGTCCTACGAGCAGTACTTC.

This rearrangement joins TRBV28 to TRBJ2-7; 7 bases agree with TRBD2. Trimming at V came to 3 bases and at J to 3 bases, leaving 8 bases not matched to a gene. CDR1 and CDR2 from the germline V gene are MDHEN and SYDVKM. The CDR3 is made up of 15 amino acids. The CDR3: CASSFGREFLYEQYF. CDR3 DNA: TGTGCCAGCAGTTTTGGGCGGGAGTTCCTCTACGAGCAGTACTTC.

The rearrangement uses TRBV5-1 and TRBJ2-3; weak D call: TRBD1 (6 bases). V lost 0 bases to trimming and J lost 1 base, with 9 bases between them. Germline-derived CDR1 and CDR2 are SGHRS and YFSETQ. This CDR3 is built from 15 residues. The CDR3 region has the DNA TGCGCCAGCAGCTTGGGTCAGGGGCGCACAGATACGCAGTATTTT. This sequence encodes CASSLGQGRTDTQYF.

The chain employs TRBV30 and TRBJ2-3, with 8 bases that match TRBD2. Germline V gene sequence: CDR1 GTSNPN, CDR2 SVGIG (reference sequence). The CDR3 covers 15 residues. The V gene end was trimmed by 2 bases and the J gene end by 4 bases; junction bases not matched to a gene: 8. The CDR3 nucleotides read TGTGCCTGGAGTCGCGGGGGGCGTATGGCAGATACGCAGTATTTT. Protein sequence: CAWSRGGRMADTQYF.

In DNA form, the CDR3 reads TGTGCCAGCAGCCAAGGGGCGGGAGGGCCGGAGACCCAGTACTTC. Protein product: CASSQGAGGPETQYF. This chain uses TRBV14 with TRBJ2-5, with 9 bases fitting TRBD2. Trimming at V came to 1 base and at J to 5 bases, leaving 5 bases not matched to a gene. The CDR3 runs 15 residues. From germline, CDR1 is SGHDN and CDR2 FVKESK.

V and J are TRBV5-6 and TRBJ2-7, with D possibly TRBD1 on 5 matching bases. Trimming took 2 bases from V and 4 from J, leaving 13 bases between them. From germline, CDR1 is SGHDT and CDR2 YYEEEE. The length of the CDR3 is 14 residues. The CDR3 here is CASSLGDFLYEQYF. Here the CDR3 DNA reads TGTGCCAGCAGCTTAGGGGATTTCCTTTACGAGCAGTACTTC.